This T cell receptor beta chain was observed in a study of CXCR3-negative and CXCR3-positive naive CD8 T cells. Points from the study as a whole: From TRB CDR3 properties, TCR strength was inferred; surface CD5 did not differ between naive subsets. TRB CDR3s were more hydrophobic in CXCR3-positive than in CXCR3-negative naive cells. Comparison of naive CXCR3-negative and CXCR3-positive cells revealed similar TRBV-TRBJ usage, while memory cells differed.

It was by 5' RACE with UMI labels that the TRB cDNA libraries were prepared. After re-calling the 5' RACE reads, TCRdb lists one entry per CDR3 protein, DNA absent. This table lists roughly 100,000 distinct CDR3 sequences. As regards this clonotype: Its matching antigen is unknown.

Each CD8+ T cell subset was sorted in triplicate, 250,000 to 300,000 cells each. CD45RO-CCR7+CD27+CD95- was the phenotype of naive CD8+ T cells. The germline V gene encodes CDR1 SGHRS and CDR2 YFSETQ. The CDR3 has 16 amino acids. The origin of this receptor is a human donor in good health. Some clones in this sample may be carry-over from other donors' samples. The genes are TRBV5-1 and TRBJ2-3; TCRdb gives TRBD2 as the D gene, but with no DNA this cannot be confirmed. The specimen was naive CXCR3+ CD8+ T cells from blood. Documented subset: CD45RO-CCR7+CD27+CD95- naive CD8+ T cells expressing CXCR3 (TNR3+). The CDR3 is CASSPRVPSGGDTQYF.